This TCR beta chain came from a study of T cell repertoires in cytomegalovirus infection. The wider study: Used in the study were CMV epitopes, some recently identified and HLA-C-restricted, others well-studied and HLA-B-restricted. Shared public TCR beta signatures pointed to both CMV infection and a matching HLA type.

TCRdb re-analysed the reads in MiXCR, keeping a single row per CDR3 protein. The data show 550,000 to 700,000 distinct CDR3 sequences, approximately 40% seen once. Overall study results and limits: Dominating the ex vivo response were TCR beta clonotypes that were CMV-specific and HLA-C-restricted. Summed frequency of public TCR beta families distinguished CMV carriers with the relevant HLA.

This clonotype was recorded a few times. Antigen specificity is unknown. The length of the CDR3 is 15 residues. The germline V gene has CDR1 MNHEY and CDR2 SVGAGI. V was pared by 2 bases and J by 3 bases, with 11 bases between. The starting material was cultured PBMCs, obtained from culture after CMV antigen stimulation. The source is a human donor in good health (CMV status not recorded). Some clones in this sample may be carry-over from other donors' samples. V is TRBV6-5 and J is TRBJ2-1; D perhaps matches TRBD2 (5 bases). The CDR3 bases are TGTGCCAGCAGTTACGGGAGAGGGATCTACAATGAGCAGTTCTTC. It codes for CASSYGRGIYNEQFF.